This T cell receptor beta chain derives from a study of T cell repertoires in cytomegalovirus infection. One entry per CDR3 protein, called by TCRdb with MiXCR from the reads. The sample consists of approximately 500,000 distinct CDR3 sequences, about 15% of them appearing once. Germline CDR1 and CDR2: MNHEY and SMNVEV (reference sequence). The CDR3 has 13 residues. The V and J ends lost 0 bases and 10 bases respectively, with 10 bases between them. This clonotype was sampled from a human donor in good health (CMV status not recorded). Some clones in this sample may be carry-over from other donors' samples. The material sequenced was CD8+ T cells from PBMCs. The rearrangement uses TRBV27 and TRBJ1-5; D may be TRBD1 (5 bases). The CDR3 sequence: CASSLSGGVPQHF. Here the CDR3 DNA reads TGTGCCAGCAGTTTATCAGGAGGGGTTCCCCAGCATTTT.